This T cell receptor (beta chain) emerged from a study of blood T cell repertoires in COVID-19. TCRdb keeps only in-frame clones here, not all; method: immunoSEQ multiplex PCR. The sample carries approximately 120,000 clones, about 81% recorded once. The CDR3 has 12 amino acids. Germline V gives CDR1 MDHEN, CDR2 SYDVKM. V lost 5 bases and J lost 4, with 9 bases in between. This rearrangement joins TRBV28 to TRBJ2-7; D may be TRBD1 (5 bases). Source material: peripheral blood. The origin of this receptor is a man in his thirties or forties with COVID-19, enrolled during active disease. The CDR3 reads CASSNQGYEQYF. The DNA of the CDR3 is TGTGCCAGCAGTAACCAGGGTTACGAGCAGTACTTC.